The entry below gives a single TCR beta chain sequence along with its context. Its matching antigen is unknown. The same CDR3 is also encoded by other DNA sequences in this sample. This entry belongs to a study of T cell responses to AZD1222 COVID-19 vaccine. General study findings and limits: The repertoires were collected only after the peak T cell response. A mostly white British donor set with more females was recruited, and clonal diversity was possibly underestimated. Variant regions that are unmutated are reportedly the target of nearly half of spike-specific TCRs. Two AZD1222 administrations were followed by greater Spike-specific TCR breadth and depth.

Measured with immunoSEQ multiplex PCR; TCRdb has only the in-frame clones, and not every one. Of approximately 94,000 clones detected, about 85% appear once; the ten largest clones hold 1.8%. V shed 0 bases and J shed 4 bases, with 21 bases lying between them. The length of the CDR3 is 18 residues. Germline CDR1 is LNHDA and CDR2 is SQIVND (reference sequence). Material: peripheral blood, obtained on day 0 of AZD1222 vaccination. The sequence came from an adult in good health. The V and J genes are TRBV19 and TRBJ1-1; D is possibly TRBD1 (5 bases). CDR3 coding DNA: TGTGCCAGTAGTATAGAATACTCCAGGGCCTCCCGGGGCACTGAAGCTTTCTTT. This sequence encodes CASSIEYSRASRGTEAFF.